The following is a T cell receptor beta chain sequence with its context. Germline trimming cut 1 base from V and 1 base from J; bases unmatched to any gene: 3. The CDR3 covers 15 residues. Germline V gene lookup returns CDR1 SGHTA and CDR2 FQGNSA. This table comes from immunoSEQ multiplex PCR, and its TCRdb copy is limited to in-frame clones, with some not included. The table records approximately 110,000 clones, about 90% of them present only once. The data were taken from a study of blood T cell repertoires in COVID-19. Whole-study context: Samples of COVID-19 (acute and convalescent) were obtained from the United States, Italy and Spain. In each case, the material was cDNA or gDNA derived from T cells, B-cell-depleted T cells, or PBMCs.

The TCR sequence derives from a man aged 50 or older with COVID-19, enrolled during active disease. The sequenced material came from peripheral blood. This chain connects TRBV7-2 to TRBJ2-7; 8 bases map to TRBD1. The CDR3 spells CASSLGTGISYEQYF. The CDR3 nucleotides are TGTGCCAGCAGCTTAGGGACAGGGATTTCCTACGAGCAGTACTTC.